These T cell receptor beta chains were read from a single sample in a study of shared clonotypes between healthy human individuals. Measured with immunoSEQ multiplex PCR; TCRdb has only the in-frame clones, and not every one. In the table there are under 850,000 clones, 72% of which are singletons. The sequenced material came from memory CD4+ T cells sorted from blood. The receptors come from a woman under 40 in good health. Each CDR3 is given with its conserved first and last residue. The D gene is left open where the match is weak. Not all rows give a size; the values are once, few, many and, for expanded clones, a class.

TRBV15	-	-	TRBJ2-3	CATSRDRGAPDTQYF	TGTGCCACCAGCAGAGATCGTGGGGCCCCAGATACGCAGTATTTT
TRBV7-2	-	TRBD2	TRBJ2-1	CASSTRLAGYNEQFF	TGTGCCAGCAGCACCCGACTAGCGGGTTACAATGAGCAGTTCTTC
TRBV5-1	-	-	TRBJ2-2	CASNPGPNTGELFF	TGCGCCAGCAATCCGGGGCCGAACACCGGGGAGCTGTTTTTT
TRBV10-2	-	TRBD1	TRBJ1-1	CASCSGQSNTEAFF	TGCGCCAGTTGTTCGGGACAGTCGAACACTGAAGCTTTCTTT
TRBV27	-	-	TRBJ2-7	CASSLRWVGVVTEQYF	TGTGCCAGCAGCCTCCGATGGGTTGGGGTTGTGACCGAGCAGTACTTC
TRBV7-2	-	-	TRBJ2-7	CASSLAPAPYEQYF	TGTGCCAGCAGCTTGGCTCCTGCCCCCTACGAGCAGTACTTC
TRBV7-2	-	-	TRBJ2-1	CASSLDHYNEQFF	TGTGCCAGCAGCTTGGACCACTACAATGAGCAGTTCTTC
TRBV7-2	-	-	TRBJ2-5	CASSPGGRREGKETQYF	TGTGCCAGCAGCCCAGGGGGCAGGCGGGAGGGCAAAGAGACCCAGTACTTC
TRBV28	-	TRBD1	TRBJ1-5	CASSLGQGFYQPQHF	TGTGCCAGCAGTCTGGGACAGGGGTTTTACCAGCCCCAGCATTTT
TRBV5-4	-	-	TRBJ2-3	CASSLSGQLTDTQYF	TGTGCCAGCAGCTTGTCAGGACAGCTCACAGATACGCAGTATTTT
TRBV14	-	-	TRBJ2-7	CASSQENLSYEQYF	TGTGCCAGCAGCCAAGAAAATCTCTCCTACGAGCAGTACTTC
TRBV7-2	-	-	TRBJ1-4	CASSFYHGEKLFF	TGTGCCAGCAGCTTTTATCACGGCGAAAAACTGTTTTTT
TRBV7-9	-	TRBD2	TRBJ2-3	CASSRSSGSTDTQYF	TGTGCCAGCAGCCGATCTAGCGGTAGCACAGATACGCAGTATTTT
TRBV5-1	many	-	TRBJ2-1	CASSAQGFSYNEQFF	TGCGCCAGCAGCGCACAGGGATTTTCCTACAATGAGCAGTTCTTC
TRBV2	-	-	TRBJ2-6	CASSEQTSGANVLTF	TGTGCCAGCAGCGAACAGACCTCTGGGGCCAACGTCCTGACTTTC
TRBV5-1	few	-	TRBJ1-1	CASSSGMNTEAFF	TGCGCCAGCAGCTCAGGGATGAACACTGAAGCTTTCTTT
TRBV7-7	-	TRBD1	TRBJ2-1	CASSLTGGQNEQFF	TGTGCCAGCAGCCTGACAGGGGGCCAAAATGAGCAGTTCTTC
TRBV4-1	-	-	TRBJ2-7	CASSAGTQSSYEQYF	TGCGCCAGCAGCGCTGGGACACAGAGCTCCTACGAGCAGTACTTC
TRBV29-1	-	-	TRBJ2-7	CSVRWAGAFYEQYF	TGCAGCGTTCGTTGGGCAGGGGCCTTCTACGAGCAGTACTTC
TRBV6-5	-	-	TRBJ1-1	CASSYSGRLSNTEAFF	TGTGCCAGCAGTTACTCTGGCAGGTTGTCGAACACTGAAGCTTTCTTT
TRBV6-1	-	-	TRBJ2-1	CASSENRGYNEQFF	TGTGCCAGCAGTGAAAATAGGGGTTACAATGAGCAGTTCTTC
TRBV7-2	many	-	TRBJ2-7	CASSLGGGFSYEQYF	TGTGCCAGCAGCTTAGGTGGGGGGTTCTCCTACGAGCAGTACTTC
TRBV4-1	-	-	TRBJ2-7	CASSQEIRTSYEQYF	TGCGCCAGCAGCCAAGAGATAAGGACCTCCTACGAGCAGTACTTC
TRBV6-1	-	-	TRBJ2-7	CASKVTVSSYEQYF	TGTGCCAGCAAGGTCACAGTGAGCTCCTACGAGCAGTACTTC
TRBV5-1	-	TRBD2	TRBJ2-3	CASSWGTITDTQYF	TGCGCCAGCAGCTGGGGGACTATCACAGATACGCAGTATTTT
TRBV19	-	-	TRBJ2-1	CASSWRHSYNEQFF	TGTGCCAGTAGTTGGCGCCACTCCTACAATGAGCAGTTCTTC
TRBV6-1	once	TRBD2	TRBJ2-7	CASSPIGGRASEQYF	TGTGCCAGCAGTCCCATAGGCGGGAGGGCCTCCGAGCAGTACTTC